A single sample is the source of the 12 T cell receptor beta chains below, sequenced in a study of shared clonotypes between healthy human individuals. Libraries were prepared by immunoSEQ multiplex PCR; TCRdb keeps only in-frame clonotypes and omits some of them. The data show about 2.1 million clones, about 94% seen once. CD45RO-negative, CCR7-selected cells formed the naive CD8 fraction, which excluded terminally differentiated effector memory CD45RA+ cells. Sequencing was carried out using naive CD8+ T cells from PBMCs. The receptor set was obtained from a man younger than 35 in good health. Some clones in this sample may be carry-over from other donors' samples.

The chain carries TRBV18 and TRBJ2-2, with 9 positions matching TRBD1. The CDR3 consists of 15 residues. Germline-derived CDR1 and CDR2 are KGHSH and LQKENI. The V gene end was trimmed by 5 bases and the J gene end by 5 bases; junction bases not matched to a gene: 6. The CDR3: CASSSDRGGTGELFF. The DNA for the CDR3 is TGTGCCAGCTCATCGGACAGGGGAGGGACCGGGGAGCTGTTTTTT.

CDR3 in amino acids: CASSIRGQTNEQFF. The DNA of the CDR3 is TGTGCCAGTAGTATTCGCGGACAAACCAATGAGCAGTTCTTC. V and J are TRBV19 and TRBJ2-1; D may be TRBD1 (5 bases). The CDR3 is made up of 14 amino acids. Trimming pared 3 bases from V and 6 bases from J, leaving 12 bases between. Germline CDR1 is LNHDA and CDR2 is SQIVND (reference sequence).

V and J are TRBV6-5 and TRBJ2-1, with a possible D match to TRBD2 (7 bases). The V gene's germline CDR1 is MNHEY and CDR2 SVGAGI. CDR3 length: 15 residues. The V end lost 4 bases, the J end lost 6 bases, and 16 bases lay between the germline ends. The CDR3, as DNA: TGTGCCAGCAGTTTACAGGGACTACCTGGCAATGAGCAGTTCTTC. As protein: CASSLQGLPGNEQFF.

CDR3 residues: CASTRTGANPYEQYF. The CDR3, as DNA: TGTGCCAGCACCCGGACAGGGGCGAACCCCTACGAGCAGTACTTC. This chain links TRBV6-1 with TRBJ2-7; TRBD1 matches 9 bases. Germline V gene data show CDR1 as MNHNS and CDR2 as SASEGT. The length of the CDR3 is 15 residues. V gave up 7 bases and J gave up 2 bases; unmatched junction bases: 9.

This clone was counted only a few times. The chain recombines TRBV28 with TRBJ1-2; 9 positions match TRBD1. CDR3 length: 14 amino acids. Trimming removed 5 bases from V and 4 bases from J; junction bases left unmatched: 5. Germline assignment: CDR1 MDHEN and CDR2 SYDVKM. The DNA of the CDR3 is TGTGCCAGCAGTACGGGACAGGGCGCCTATGGCTACACCTTC. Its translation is CASSTGQGAYGYTF.

This CDR3 reads CASSLFVGLAVYNEQFF. CDR3 sequence (DNA): TGTGCCAGCAGCTTATTCGTTGGGCTAGCGGTTTACAATGAGCAGTTCTTC. This chain uses TRBV7-9 with TRBJ2-1; the match to TRBD2 covers 7 bases. The length of the CDR3 is 17 residues. The trim removed 2 bases at V and 4 bases at J, leaving 11 bases unmatched. CDR1 and CDR2 from the germline V gene are SEHNR and FQNEAQ (reference sequence). Full variable domain (remainder filled in from reference TRBV7-9 and TRBJ2-1): DTGVSQNPRHKITKRGQNVTFRCDPISEHNRLYWYRQTLGQGPEFLTYFQNEAQLEKSRLLSDRFSAERPKGSFSTLEIQRTEQGDSAMYLCASSLFVGLAVYNEQFFGPGTRLTVL.

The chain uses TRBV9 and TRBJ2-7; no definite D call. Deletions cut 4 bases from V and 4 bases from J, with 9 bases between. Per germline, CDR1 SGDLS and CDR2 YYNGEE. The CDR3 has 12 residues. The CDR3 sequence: CASSPRAYEQYF. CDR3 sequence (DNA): TGTGCCAGCAGCCCCCGGGCTTACGAGCAGTACTTC.

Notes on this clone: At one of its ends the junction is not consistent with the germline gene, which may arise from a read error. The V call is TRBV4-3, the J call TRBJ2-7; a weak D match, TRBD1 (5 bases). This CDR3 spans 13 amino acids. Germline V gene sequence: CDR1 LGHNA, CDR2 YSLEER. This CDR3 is CASSQDRAVGQAF. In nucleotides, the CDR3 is TGCGCCAGCAGCCAAGATAGGGCCGTTGGACAAGCCTTC.

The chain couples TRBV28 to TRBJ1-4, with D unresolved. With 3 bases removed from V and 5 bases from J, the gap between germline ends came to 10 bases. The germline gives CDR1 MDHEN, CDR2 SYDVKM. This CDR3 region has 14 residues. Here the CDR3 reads CASSFGYSNEKLFF. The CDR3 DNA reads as TGTGCCAGCAGTTTTGGTTATTCGAATGAAAAACTGTTTTTT.

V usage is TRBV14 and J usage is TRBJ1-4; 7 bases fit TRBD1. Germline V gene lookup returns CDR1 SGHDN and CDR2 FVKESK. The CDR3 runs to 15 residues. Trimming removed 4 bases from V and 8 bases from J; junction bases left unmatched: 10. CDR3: CASSPTQGEREKLFF. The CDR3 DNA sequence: TGTGCCAGCAGCCCCACCCAGGGGGAAAGGGAAAAACTGTTTTTT. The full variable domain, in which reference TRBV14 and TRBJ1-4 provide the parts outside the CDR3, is EAGVTQFPSHSVIEKGQTVTLRCDPISGHDNLYWYRRVMGKEIKFLLHFVKESKQDESGMPNNRFLAERTGGTYSTLKVQPAELEDSGVYFCASSPTQGEREKLFFGSGTQLSVL.

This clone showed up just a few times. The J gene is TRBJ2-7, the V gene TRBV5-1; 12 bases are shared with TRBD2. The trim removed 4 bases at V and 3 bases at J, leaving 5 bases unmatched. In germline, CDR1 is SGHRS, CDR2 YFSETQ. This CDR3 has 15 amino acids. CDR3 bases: TGCGCCAGCAGCCCGTGGACTAGCGGGATCTACGAGCAGTACTTC. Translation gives CASSPWTSGIYEQYF.

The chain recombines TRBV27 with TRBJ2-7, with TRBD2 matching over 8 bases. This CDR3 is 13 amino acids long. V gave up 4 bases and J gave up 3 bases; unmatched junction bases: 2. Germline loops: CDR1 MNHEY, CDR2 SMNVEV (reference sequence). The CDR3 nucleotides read TGTGCCAGCAGTTATGCGGGAGGCTACGAGCAGTACTTC. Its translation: CASSYAGGYEQYF.